This T cell receptor (beta chain) was recovered during a study of blood T cell repertoires in COVID-19. Germline lookup yields CDR1 SGHTA and CDR2 FQGNSA. The V gene lost 5 bases and the J gene lost 2 bases, with 13 bases spanning the gap. The CDR3 runs 14 residues. Only in-frame clones appear in the TCRdb table, and some are missing; sequencing was by immunoSEQ multiplex PCR. The table has 150,000 or so clones, around 85% seen once; the top ten hold 5% to 6%. The sample was peripheral blood. The V gene is TRBV7-2, the J gene TRBJ2-7; the D gene is possibly TRBD1 (5 bases). The receptor was derived from a human donor in a cohort sampled during active COVID-19. The CDR3 sequence is CASSQMTETYEQYF. The CDR3 DNA is TGTGCCAGCAGCCAAATGACAGAGACCTACGAGCAGTACTTC.